This T cell receptor (beta chain) was recorded in a study of T cells after yellow fever vaccination. The CDR3 extends over 14 amino acids. From germline, CDR1 is SGHRS and CDR2 YFSETQ. With 0 bases removed from V and 7 bases from J, the gap between germline ends came to 11 bases. TCRdb passed the 5' RACE reads through MiXCR, listing each CDR3 protein once. The table has 20,000 to 25,000 distinct CDR3 sequences, 4% to 6% seen once. Broader study findings: The study re-detected most primary-vaccination clones after the booster (about 95% CD4, approximately 88% CD8).

This clonotype was seen repeatedly, ten times or more. Specimen: PBMCs, either bulk or a sorted T-cell subset (CD4+, CD8+, memory, or dextramer-sorted; not recorded which), collected roughly 45 days after the first yellow fever vaccination. The origin of this receptor is a man younger than 35 who received the YFV17D yellow fever vaccine. The chain combines TRBV5-1 with TRBJ2-1; D remains ambiguous. The CDR3 coding sequence is TGCGCCAGCAGCTTGGGATTTGACGGTAATGAGCAGTTCTTC. Its translation is CASSLGFDGNEQFF.